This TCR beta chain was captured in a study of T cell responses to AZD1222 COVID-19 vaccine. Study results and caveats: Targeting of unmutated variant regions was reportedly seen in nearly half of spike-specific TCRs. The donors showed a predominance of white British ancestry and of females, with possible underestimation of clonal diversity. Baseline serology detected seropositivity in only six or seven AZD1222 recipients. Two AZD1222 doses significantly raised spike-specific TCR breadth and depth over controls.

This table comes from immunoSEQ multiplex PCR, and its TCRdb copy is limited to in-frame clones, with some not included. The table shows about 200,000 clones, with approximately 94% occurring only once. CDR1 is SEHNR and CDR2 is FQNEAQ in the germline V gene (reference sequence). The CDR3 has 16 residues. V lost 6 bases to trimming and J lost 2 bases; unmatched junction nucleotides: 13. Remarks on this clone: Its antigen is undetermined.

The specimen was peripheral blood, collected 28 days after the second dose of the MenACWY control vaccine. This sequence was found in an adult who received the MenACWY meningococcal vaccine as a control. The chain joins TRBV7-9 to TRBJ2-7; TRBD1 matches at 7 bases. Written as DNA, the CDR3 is TGTGCCAGCAGTGGACAGAAGGGACAGACCACCTACGAGCAGTACTTC. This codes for CASSGQKGQTTYEQYF.